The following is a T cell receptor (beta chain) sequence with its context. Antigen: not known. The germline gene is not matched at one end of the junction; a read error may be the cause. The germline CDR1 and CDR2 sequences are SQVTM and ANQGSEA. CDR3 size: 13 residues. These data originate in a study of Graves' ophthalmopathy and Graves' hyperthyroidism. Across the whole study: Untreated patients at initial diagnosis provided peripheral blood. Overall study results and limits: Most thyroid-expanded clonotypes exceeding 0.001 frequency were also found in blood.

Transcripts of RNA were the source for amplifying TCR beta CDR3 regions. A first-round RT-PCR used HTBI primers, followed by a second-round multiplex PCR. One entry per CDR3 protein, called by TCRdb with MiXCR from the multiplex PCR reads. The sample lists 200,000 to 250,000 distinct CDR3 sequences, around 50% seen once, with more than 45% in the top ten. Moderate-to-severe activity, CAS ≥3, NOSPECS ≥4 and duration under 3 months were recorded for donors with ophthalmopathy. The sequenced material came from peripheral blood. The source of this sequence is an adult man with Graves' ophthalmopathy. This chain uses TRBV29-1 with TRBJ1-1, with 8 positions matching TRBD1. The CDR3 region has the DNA TGCAGCGTTGAAGAAGGAGGACAGGGTGAAGCTCTCTTT. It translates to CSVEEGGQGEALF.